This TCR beta chain was obtained from a study of technical replicates of blood from a few donors (dated 2017 in TCRdb). From cysteine to phenylalanine, the CDR3 is 15 amino acids long. Only CDR3 DNA remains: 45 bases, in frame from the first base. The germline V gene supplies CDR1 ENHRY and CDR2 SYGVKD. At the junction V is shortened by 1 base and J by 5 bases, with 12 bases in between. Libraries came from the immunoSEQ multiplex PCR assay. The clones in this table, taken by TCRdb from immuneACCESS, are in-frame only. Not every clone is retained; where verified, under half of the shortfall comes from an unresolved V gene, and the cause of the rest is unknown. The sample profile shows around 93,000 clones; just under 95% of them were found once. The ten largest make up roughly 0.34% of the sample. With respect to this clone: Its target antigen remains unknown. No quality values exist for individual bases; no much larger clone is one base distant.

Sequencing was performed on T cells isolated from PBMCs. This receptor was identified in a human donor in good health. The chain links TRBV10-3 with TRBJ2-1; TRBD1 is a possible D gene, resting on 6 matching bases. CDR3 sequence: CAISEFWGRNNEQFF. The DNA sequence is as follows: TGTGCCATCAGTGAGTTCTGGGGGCGGAACAATGAGCAGTTCTTC.